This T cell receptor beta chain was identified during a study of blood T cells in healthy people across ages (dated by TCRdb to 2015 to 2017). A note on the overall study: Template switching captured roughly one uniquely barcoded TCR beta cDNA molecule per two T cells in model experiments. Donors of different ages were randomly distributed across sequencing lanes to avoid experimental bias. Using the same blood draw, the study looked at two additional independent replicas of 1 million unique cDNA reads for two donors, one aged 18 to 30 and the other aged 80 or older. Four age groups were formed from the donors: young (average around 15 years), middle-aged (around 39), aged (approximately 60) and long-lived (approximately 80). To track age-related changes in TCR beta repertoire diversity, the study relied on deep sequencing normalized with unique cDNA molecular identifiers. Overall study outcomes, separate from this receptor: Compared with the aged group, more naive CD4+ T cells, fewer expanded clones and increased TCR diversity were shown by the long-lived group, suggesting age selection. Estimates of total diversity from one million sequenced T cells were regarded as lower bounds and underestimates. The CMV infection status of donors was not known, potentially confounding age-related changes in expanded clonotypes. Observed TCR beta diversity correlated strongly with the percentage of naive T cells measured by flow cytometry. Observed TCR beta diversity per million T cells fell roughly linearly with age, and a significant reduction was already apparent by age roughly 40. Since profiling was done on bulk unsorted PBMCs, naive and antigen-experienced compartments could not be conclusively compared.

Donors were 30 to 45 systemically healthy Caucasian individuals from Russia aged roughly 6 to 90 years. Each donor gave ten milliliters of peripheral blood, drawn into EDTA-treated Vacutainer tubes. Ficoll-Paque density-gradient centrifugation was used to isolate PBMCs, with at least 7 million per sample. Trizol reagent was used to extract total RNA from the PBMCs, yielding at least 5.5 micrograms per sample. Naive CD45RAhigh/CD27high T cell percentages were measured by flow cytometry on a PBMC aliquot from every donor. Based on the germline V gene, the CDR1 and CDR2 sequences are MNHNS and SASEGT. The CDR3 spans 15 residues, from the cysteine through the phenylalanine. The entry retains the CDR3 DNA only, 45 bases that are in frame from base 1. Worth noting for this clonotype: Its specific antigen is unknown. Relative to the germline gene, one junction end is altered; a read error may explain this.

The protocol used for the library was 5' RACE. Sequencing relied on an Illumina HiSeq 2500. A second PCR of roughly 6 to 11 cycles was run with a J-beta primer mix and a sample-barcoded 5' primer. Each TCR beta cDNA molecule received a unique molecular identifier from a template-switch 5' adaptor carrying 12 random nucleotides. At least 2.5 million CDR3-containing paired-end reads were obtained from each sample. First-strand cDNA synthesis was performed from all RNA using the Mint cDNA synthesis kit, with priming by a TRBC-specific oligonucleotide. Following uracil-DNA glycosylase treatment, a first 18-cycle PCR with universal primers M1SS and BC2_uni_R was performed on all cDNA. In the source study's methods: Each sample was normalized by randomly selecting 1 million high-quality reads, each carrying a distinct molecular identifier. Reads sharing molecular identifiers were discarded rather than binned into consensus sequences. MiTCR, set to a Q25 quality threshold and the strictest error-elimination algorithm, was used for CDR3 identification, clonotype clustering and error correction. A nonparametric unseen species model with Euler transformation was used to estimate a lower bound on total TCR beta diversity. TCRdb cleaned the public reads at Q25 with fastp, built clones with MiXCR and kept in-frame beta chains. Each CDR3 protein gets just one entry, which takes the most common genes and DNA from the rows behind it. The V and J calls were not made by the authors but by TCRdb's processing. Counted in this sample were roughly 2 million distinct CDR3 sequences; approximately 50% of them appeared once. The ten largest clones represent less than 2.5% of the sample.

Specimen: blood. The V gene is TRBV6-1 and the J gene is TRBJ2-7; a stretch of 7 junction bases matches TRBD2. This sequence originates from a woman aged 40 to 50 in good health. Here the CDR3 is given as CASSPLGGSTYKQYF. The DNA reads TGTGCCAGCAGTCCGCTGGGGGGGTCTACCTACAAGCAGTACTTC.